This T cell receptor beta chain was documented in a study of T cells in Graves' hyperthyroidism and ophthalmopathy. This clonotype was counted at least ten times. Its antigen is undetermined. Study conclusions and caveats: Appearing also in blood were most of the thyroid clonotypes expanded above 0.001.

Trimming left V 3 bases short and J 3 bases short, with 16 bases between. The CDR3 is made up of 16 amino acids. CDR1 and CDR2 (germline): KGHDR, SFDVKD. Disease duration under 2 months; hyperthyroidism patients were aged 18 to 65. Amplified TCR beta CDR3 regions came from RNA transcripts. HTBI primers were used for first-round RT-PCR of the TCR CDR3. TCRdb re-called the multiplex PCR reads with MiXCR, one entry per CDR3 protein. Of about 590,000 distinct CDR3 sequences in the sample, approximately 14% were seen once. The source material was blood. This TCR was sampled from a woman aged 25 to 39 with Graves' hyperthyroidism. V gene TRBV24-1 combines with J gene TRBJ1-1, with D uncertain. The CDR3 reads CATSDPTRDRDTEAFF. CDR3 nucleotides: TGTGCCACCAGTGATCCGACGAGGGATAGGGACACTGAAGCTTTCTTT.